Below, 17 T cell receptor beta chains from the same sample are listed, as sequenced in a study of human T cells and chemical hapten exposure. Using its own MiXCR run on the RACE reads, TCRdb lists one record per CDR3 protein. Here the sample spans about 110,000 distinct CDR3 sequences, approximately 8.8% being singletons. As for time point: patch test 2, 6 weeks after DPC sensitization. Treatment: therapeutic diphenylcyclopropenone sensitization with weekly scalp DPC. Sequencing used whole blood, obtained in connection with sensitization to the hapten diphenylcyclopropenone (DPC). Source of these receptors: a woman aged 40 to 49 with alopecia areata. Some clones in this sample may be carry-over from other donors' samples.

V is TRBV12-3 or TRBV12-4 and J is TRBJ1-2, with 12 bases aligning to TRBD1. J gave up 8 bases and V 7 bases, and 11 bases lay outside the gene matches. CDR3 length: 15 amino acids. The CDR3 DNA sequence: TGTGCCAGCACCCCCCCGGGACAGGGGGCGAGGGGCTACACCTTC. Translating gives CASTPPGQGARGYTF.

This clonotype was picked up many times. V and J are TRBV6-5 and TRBJ1-1; D remains unclear. This CDR3 is built from 13 residues. The V gene lost 4 bases and the J gene lost 4 bases, with 10 bases spanning the gap. The germline CDR1 and CDR2 sequences are MNHEY and SVGAGI. The CDR3 spells CASSLGVPTEAFF. The CDR3 bases are TGTGCCAGCAGTTTGGGTGTCCCCACTGAAGCTTTCTTT.

In its sample, this clonotype was seen a few times. In nucleotides, the CDR3 is TGTGCCAGCAGTTATCAGGTGCTGAACACTGAAGCTTTCTTT. Its protein is CASSYQVLNTEAFF. The V and J genes are TRBV12-3 or TRBV12-4 and TRBJ1-1; D not resolved. Trimming took off 4 bases at V and 0 bases at J, with 9 bases between the two ends. This CDR3 is built from 14 residues.

The V call is TRBV3-2, the J call TRBJ2-2; the D call TRBD2 from the table was never checked on the DNA. TRBV3-2 has pseudogene status. The CDR3 runs to 17 residues. The CDR3 here is CASSRTYGGANTGELFF. DNA for the CDR3: TGTGCCAGCAGCCGGACCTACGGCGGGGCGAACACCGGGGAGCTGTTTTTT.

As for this clonotype: A read error is likely, as this CDR3 ends without the conserved phenylalanine or tryptophan. The chain recombines TRBV3-1 with TRBJ2-5; 8 bases align to TRBD1. The germline CDR1 and CDR2 sequences are LGHDT and YNNKEL (reference sequence). V gave up 2 bases and J gave up 4 bases; unmatched junction bases: 6. The CDR3 is made up of 15 amino acids. The CDR3 sequence: CASSQRTGNSETQYY. CDR3 DNA: TGTGCCAGCAGCCAAAGGACAGGGAACTCAGAGACCCAGTACTAC.

This clonotype showed up many times. The chain combines TRBV12-3 or TRBV12-4 with TRBJ2-6, with D unresolved. The germline V and J ends were trimmed by 0 bases and 0 bases, with 3 bases remaining between them. The CDR3 runs 15 residues. The CDR3: CASSLAGSGANVLTF. CDR3 coding DNA: TGTGCCAGCAGTTTAGCCGGCTCTGGGGCCAACGTCCTGACTTTC.

Many counts were recorded for this clonotype. The V and J genes are TRBV18 and TRBJ1-5; unclear D gene. CDR1 is KGHSH, CDR2 LQKENI, per germline. CDR3 length equals 15 residues. With 0 bases removed from V and 0 bases from J, the gap between germline ends came to 6 bases. CDR3 protein: CASSPPGGSNQPQHF. CDR3 coding DNA: TGTGCCAGCTCACCACCGGGTGGTAGCAATCAGCCCCAGCATTTT.

The CDR3: CASSYNSNNEQFF. The CDR3 nucleotides are TGTGCCAGCAGTTATAACAGCAACAATGAGCAGTTCTTC. V usage is TRBV6-2 or TRBV6-3 and J usage is TRBJ2-1; D gene unclear. Trimming left V 3 bases short and J 5 bases short, with 8 bases between. In germline, CDR1 is MNHEY, CDR2 SVGEGT. This CDR3 region has 13 residues.

The chain links TRBV10-3 to TRBJ1-5; D unclear. Germline-derived CDR1 and CDR2 are ENHRY and SYGVKD. Trimming cost V 10 bases and J 1 base, with 8 bases left between them. This CDR3 comprises 12 residues. CDR3 bases: TGTGCCACCCGGGAGAGCAATCAGCCCCAGCATTTT. Its protein product is CATRESNQPQHF.

This chain joins TRBV5-1 and TRBJ2-3; 7 nucleotides align to TRBD2. J gave up 2 bases and V 4 bases, and 16 bases lay outside the gene matches. In germline, CDR1 is SGHRS, CDR2 YFSETQ. The CDR3 extends over 18 amino acids. DNA for the CDR3: TGCGCCAGCAGCGTGGCGGGTACACCTAGCGGATACACAGATACGCAGTATTTT. Translation gives CASSVAGTPSGYTDTQYF.

With respect to this clonotype: A read error may explain this, as a much larger clone is one base away. The chain carries TRBV11-3 and TRBJ2-7, with D possibly matching TRBD1 (5 bases). This CDR3 has 13 amino acids. Germline V CDR1 and CDR2: SGHNT, YENEEA. Between the trimmed V and J ends, which lost 5 bases and 9 bases, there was a span of 17 bases. CDR3 in amino acids: CASSATEQDPQYF. The CDR3 DNA is TGTGCCAGCAGCGCAACCGAACAGGACCCGCAGTACTTC.

The chain carries TRBV20-1 and TRBJ2-3; TRBD2 aligns across 8 bases. From germline, CDR1 is DFQATT and CDR2 SNEGSKA (reference sequence). The CDR3 has 15 amino acids. V shed 5 bases, J shed 4 bases, and the junction held 11 bases outside the gene matches. The CDR3, as DNA: TGCAGTGCTTTGGACTTTACGGGGGGGCCAGATACGCAGTATTTT. Its protein product is CSALDFTGGPDTQYF.

This clonotype was detected ten times or more. The genes are TRBV18 and TRBJ1-3; D is undetermined. Germline V gene sequence: CDR1 KGHSH, CDR2 LQKENI. The CDR3 totals 14 residues. V lost 3 bases and J 4 bases, leaving 10 bases between the germline ends. The CDR3 sequence: CASSPGNQGNTIYF. CDR3 bases: TGTGCCAGCTCACCGGGGAATCAAGGAAACACCATATATTTT.

This clonotype was detected a few times. This sequence joins TRBV15 and TRBJ2-7, with 8 bases that match TRBD1. This CDR3 is 15 amino acids long. With 5 bases clipped from V and 0 bases from J, the junction kept 6 bases outside the gene matches. Germline V CDR1 and CDR2: LNHNV, YYDKDF (reference sequence). The CDR3 DNA follows: TGTGCCACCAGCCCTCGACAGGGGAGCTCCTACGAGCAGTACTTC. It specifies CATSPRQGSSYEQYF. The whole variable domain, remainder taken from reference TRBV15 and TRBJ2-7, is DAMVIQNPRYQVTQFGKPVTLSCSQTLNHNVMYWYQQKSSQAPKLLFHYYDKDFNNEADTPDNFQSRRPNTSFCFLDIRSPGLGDTAMYLCATSPRQGSSYEQYFGPGTRLTVT.

This clonotype was counted a few times. V gene TRBV29-1 combines with J gene TRBJ2-4, with D maybe TRBD1 (6 bases). The ends were cut back, 4 bases at V and 6 bases at J, with 10 bases in the middle. CDR3 length: 12 amino acids. Germline V gene data show CDR1 as SQVTM and CDR2 as ANQGSEA. Written as DNA, the CDR3 is TGCAGCGTTGTTGGGGGCACAAACATTCAGTACTTC. Protein product: CSVVGGTNIQYF. Complete variable domain (other parts from reference TRBV29-1 and TRBJ2-4): SAVISQKPSRDICQRGTSLTIQCQVDSQVTMMFWYRQQPGQSLTLIATANQGSEATYESGFVIDKFPISRPNLTFSTLTVSNMSPEDSSIYLCSVVGGTNIQYFGAGTRLSVL.

Many counts were recorded for this clonotype. J is TRBJ2-7 and V is TRBV11-2; 7 bases agree with TRBD1. From germline, CDR1 is SGHAT and CDR2 FQNNGV. This CDR3 comprises 15 residues. With 2 bases clipped from V and 2 bases from J, the junction kept 6 bases outside the gene matches. CDR3 sequence reads: CASSLYRDRAYEQYF. The CDR3 DNA sequence: TGTGCCAGCAGCTTATACCGGGACAGAGCCTACGAGCAGTACTTC.

The rearrangement uses TRBV9 and TRBJ2-2, with D unclear. The CDR3 contains 13 residues. Trimming removed 5 bases from V and 3 bases from J, with 8 bases in between. Germline V gene lookup returns CDR1 SGDLS and CDR2 YYNGEE. CDR3 sequence: CASRALYTGELFF. Here the CDR3 DNA reads TGTGCCAGCAGAGCCCTATACACCGGGGAGCTGTTTTTT.